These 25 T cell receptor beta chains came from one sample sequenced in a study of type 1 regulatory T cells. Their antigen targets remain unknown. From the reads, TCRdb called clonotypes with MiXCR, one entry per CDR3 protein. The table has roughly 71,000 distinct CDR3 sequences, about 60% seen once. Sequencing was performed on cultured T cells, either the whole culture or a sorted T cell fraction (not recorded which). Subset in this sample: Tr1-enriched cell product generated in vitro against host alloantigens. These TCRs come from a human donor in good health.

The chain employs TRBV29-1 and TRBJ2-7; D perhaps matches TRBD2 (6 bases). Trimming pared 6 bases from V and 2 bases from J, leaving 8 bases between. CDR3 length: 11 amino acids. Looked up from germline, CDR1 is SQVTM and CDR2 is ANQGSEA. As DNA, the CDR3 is TGCAGCGTCCGACTAGCCTACGAGCAGTACTTC. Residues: CSVRLAYEQYF.

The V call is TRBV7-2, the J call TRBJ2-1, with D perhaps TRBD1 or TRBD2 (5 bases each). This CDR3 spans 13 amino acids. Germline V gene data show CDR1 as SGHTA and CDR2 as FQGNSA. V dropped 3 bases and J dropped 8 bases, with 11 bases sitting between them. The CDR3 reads CASSLGRLDEQFF. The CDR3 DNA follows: TGTGCCAGCAGCTTGGGACGCCTTGATGAGCAGTTCTTC.

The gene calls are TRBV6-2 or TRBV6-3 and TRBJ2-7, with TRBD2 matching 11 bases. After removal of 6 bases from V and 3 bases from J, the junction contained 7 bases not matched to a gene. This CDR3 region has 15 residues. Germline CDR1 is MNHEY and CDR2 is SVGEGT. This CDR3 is CASRPAGTSGYEQYF. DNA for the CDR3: TGTGCCAGCAGACCCGCGGGGACTAGCGGCTACGAGCAGTACTTC.

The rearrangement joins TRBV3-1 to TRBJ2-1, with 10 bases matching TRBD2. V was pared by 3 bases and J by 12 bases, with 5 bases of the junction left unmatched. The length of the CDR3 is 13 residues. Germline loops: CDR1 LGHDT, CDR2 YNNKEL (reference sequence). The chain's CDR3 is CASSQGWTSGQFF. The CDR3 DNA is TGTGCCAGCAGCCAGGGGTGGACTAGCGGGCAGTTCTTC.

CDR3 in amino acids: CASSQVDNEQFF. The CDR3 DNA reads TGTGCCAGCAGCCAAGTGGACAATGAGCAGTTCTTC. The rearrangement links TRBV3-1 to TRBJ2-1; D gene unclear. The V gene's germline CDR1 is LGHDT and CDR2 YNNKEL (reference sequence). Trimming removed 1 base at V and 5 bases at J, with 3 bases between. The CDR3 runs to 12 residues.

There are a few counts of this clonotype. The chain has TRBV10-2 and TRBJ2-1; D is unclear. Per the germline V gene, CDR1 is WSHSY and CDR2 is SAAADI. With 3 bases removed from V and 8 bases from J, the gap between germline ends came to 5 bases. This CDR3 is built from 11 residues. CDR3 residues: CASSELDEQFF. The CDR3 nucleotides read TGCGCCAGCAGTGAATTGGATGAGCAGTTCTTC.

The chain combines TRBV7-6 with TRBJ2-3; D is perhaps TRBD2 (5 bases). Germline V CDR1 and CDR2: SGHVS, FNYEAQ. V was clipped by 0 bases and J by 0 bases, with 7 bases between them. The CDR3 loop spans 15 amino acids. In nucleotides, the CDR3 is TGTGCCAGCAGCTTAGCGGGAGCTAGCACAGATACGCAGTATTTT. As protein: CASSLAGASTDTQYF.

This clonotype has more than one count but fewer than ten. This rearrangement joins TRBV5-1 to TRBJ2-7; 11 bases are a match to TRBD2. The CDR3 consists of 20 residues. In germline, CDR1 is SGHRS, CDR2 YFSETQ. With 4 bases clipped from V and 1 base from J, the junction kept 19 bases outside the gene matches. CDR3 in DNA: TGCGCCAGCAGCCCTACTCCTAGCGGGAGGCCCCGCAAAGGGTCCTACGAGCAGTACTTC. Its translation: CASSPTPSGRPRKGSYEQYF.

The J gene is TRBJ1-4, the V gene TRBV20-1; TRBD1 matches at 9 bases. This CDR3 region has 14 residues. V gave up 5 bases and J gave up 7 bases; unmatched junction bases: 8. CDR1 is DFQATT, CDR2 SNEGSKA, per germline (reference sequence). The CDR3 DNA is TGCAGTGCTTACAACAGGGGGCGCGGTGAAAAACTGTTTTTT. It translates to CSAYNRGRGEKLFF.

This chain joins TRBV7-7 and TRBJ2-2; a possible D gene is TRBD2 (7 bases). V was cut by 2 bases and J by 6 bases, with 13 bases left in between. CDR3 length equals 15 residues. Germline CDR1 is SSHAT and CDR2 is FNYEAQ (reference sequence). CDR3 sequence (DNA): TGTGCCAGCAGCTTATCCAGGGGAGGGTCCGGGGAGCTGTTTTTT. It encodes CASSLSRGGSGELFF.

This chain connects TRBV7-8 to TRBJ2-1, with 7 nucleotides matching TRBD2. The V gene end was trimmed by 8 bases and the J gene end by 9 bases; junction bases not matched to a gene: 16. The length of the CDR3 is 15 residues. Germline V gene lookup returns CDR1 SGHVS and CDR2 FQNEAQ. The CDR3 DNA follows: TGTGCCAGCGCCGGGGAGGGAGGGCCCCATCCTGAGCAGTTCTTC. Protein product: CASAGEGGPHPEQFF.

This chain's CDR3 is CASSLARVSGSGSTDTQYF. In nucleotides, the CDR3 is TGTGCCAGCAGCTTAGCGCGGGTTAGCGGGAGTGGGAGCACAGATACGCAGTATTTT. V is TRBV7-8 and J is TRBJ2-3; 9 bases map to TRBD2. The CDR3 covers 19 residues. V dropped 0 bases and J dropped 0; count of bases not matched to a gene: 10. Germline-derived CDR1 and CDR2 are SGHVS and FQNEAQ.

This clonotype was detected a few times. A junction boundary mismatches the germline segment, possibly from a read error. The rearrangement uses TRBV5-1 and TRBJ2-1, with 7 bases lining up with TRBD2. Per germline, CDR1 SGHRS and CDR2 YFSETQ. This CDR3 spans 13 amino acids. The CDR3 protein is CTSSLGTINEQFF. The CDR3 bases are TGCACCAGCAGTTTGGGGACTATCAATGAGCAGTTCTTC. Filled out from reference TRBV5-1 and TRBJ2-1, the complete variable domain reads KAGVTQTPRYLIKTRGQQVTLSCSPISGHRSVSWYQQTPGQGLQFLFEYFSETQRNKGNFPGRFSGRQFSNSRSEMNVSTLELGDSALYLCTSSLGTINEQFFGPGTRLTVL.

The CDR3 DNA follows: TGCAGCGTTTTCATCCCCAGCACAGATACGCAGTATTTT. This sequence encodes CSVFIPSTDTQYF. J is TRBJ2-3 and V is TRBV29-1; D remains ambiguous. The ends were cut back, 5 bases at V and 0 bases at J, with 9 bases in the middle. The CDR3 spans 13 residues. The germline V gene has CDR1 SQVTM and CDR2 ANQGSEA.

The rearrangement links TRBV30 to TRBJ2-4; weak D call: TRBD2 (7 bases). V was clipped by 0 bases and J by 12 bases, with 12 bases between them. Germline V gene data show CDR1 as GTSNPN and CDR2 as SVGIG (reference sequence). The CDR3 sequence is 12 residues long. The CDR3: CAWSVPGGAQYF. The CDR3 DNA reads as TGTGCCTGGAGTGTACCGGGGGGCGCTCAGTACTTC. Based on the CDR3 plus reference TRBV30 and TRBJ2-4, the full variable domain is SQTIHQWPATLVQPVGSPLSLECTVEGTSNPNLYWYRQAAGRGLQLLFYSVGIGQISSEVPQNLSASRPQDRQFILSSKKLLLSDSGFYLCAWSVPGGAQYFGAGTRLSVL.

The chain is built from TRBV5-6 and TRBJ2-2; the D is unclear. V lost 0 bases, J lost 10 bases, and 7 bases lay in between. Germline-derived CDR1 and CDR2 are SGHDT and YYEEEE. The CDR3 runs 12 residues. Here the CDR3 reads CASSLGLLELFF. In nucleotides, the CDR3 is TGTGCCAGCAGCTTGGGGCTGTTGGAGCTGTTTTTT.

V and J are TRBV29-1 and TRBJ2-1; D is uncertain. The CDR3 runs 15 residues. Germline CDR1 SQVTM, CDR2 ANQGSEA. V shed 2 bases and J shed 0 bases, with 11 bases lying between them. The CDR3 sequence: CSVELGRSSYNEQFF. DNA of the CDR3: TGCAGCGTTGAATTGGGTCGAAGCTCCTACAATGAGCAGTTCTTC.

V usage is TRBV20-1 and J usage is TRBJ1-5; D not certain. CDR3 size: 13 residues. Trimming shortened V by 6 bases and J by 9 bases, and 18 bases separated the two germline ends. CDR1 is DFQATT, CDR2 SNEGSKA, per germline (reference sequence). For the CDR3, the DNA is TGCAGTGCCCCAATCAGTCCTGGGAGGCCCCAGCATTTT. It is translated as CSAPISPGRPQHF.

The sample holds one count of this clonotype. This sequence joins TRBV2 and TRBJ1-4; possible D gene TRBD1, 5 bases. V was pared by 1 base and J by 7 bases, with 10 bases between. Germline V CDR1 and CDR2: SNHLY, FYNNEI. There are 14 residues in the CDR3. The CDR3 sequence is CASSEVSGREKLFF. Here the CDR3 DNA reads TGTGCCAGCAGTGAAGTGTCAGGGCGTGAAAAACTGTTTTTT.

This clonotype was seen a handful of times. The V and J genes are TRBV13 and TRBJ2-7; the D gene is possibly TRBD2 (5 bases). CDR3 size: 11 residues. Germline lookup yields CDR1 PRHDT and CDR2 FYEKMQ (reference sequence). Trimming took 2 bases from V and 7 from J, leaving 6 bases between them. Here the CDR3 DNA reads TGTGCCAGCAGCTTAACGGGGGAGCAGTACTTC. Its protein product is CASSLTGEQYF.

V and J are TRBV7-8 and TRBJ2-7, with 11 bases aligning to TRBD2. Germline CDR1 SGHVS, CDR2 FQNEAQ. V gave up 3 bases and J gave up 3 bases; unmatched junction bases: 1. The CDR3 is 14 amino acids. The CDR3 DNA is TGTGCCAGCAGCTTGGGACTAGCGGACTACGAGCAGTACTTC. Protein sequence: CASSLGLADYEQYF. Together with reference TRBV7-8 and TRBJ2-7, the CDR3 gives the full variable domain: GAGVSQSPRYKVAKRGQDVALRCDPISGHVSLFWYQQALGQGPEFLTYFQNEAQLDKSGLPSDRFFAERPEGSVSTLKIQRTQQEDSAVYLCASSLGLADYEQYFGPGTRLTVT.

CDR3 in amino acids: CASSRTSGSDTQYF. CDR3 nucleotide sequence: TGTGCCAGCAGCCGGACTAGCGGGTCGGATACGCAGTATTTT. V gene TRBV3-1 combines with J gene TRBJ2-3; 11 bases are shared with TRBD2. The CDR3 runs to 14 residues. In germline, CDR1 is LGHDT, CDR2 YNNKEL (reference sequence). The V and J ends lost 4 bases and 6 bases, in that order; junction bases with no gene match: 3.

The CDR3 here is CASSTYSGSSYNEQFF. The CDR3 bases are TGTGCCAGCAGTACCTATAGCGGCAGCTCCTACAATGAGCAGTTCTTC. The chain recombines TRBV12-3 or TRBV12-4 with TRBJ2-1; D might be TRBD2 (6 bases). Trimming cost V 5 bases and J 0 bases, with 14 bases left between them. The CDR3 is 16 amino acids.

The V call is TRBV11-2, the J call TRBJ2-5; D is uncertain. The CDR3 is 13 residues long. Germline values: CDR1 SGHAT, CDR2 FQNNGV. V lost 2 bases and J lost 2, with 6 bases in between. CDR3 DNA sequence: TGTGCCAGCAGCTTACAGAAGCAAGAGACCCAGTACTTC. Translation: CASSLQKQETQYF.

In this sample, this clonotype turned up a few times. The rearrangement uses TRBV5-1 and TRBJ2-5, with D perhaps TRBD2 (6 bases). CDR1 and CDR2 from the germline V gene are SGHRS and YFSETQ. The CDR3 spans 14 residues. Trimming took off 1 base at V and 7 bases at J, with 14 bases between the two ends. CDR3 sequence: CASSLSGRIGTQYF. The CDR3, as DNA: TGCGCCAGCAGCTTGAGTGGGAGGATAGGGACCCAGTACTTC.